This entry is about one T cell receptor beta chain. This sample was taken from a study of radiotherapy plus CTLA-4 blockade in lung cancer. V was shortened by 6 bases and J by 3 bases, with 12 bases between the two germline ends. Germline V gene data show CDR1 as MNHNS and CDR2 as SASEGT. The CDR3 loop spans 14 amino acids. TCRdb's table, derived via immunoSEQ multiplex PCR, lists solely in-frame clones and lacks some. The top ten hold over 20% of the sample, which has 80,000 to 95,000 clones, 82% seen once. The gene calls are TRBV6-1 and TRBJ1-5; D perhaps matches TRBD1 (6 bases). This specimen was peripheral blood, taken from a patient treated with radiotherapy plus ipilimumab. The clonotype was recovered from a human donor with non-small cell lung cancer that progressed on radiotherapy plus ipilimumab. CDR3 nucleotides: TGTGCCAGCAGCGAGGGGGGCTCCAATCAGCCCCAGCATTTT. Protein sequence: CASSEGGSNQPQHF.